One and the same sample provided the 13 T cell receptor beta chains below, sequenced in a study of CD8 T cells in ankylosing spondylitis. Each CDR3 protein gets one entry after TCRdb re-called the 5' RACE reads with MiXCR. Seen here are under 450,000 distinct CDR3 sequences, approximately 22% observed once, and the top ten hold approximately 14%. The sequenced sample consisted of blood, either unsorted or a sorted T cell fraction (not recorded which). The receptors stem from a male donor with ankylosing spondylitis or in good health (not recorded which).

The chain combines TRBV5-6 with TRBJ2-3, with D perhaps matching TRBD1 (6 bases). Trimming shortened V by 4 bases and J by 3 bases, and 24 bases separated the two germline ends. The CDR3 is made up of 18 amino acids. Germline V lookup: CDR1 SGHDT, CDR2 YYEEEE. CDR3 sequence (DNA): TGTGCCAGCAGCCCTCAGGGCGGCGCAGGGGAAGGGACAGATACGCAGTATTTT. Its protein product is CASSPQGGAGEGTDTQYF.

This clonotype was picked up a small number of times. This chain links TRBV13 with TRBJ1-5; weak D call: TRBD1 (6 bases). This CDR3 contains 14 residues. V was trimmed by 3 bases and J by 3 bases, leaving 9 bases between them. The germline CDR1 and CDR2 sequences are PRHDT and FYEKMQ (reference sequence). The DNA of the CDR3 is TGTGCCAGCAGCTTCGGACAGATCAATCAGCCCCAGCATTTT. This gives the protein CASSFGQINQPQHF.

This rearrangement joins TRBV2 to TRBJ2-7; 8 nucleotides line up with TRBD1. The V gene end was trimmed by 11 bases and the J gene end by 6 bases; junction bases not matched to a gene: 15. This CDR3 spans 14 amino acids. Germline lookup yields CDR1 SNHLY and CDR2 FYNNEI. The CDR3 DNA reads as TGTGCCGCCCTAACTCCCGGCAGGGGGCGCGAGCAGTACTTC. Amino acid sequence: CAALTPGRGREQYF.

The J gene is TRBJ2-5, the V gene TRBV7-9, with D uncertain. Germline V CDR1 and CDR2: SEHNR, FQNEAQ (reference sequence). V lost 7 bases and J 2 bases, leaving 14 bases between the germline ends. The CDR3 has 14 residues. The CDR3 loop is CASKPEDGQETQYF. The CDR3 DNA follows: TGTGCCAGCAAACCCGAGGACGGACAAGAGACCCAGTACTTC.

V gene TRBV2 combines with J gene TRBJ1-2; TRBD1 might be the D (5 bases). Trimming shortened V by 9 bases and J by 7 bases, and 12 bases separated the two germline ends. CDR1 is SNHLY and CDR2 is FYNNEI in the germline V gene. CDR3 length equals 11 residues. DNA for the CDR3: TGTGCCAGGCGGACGGGACTTGGCTACACCTTC. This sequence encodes CARRTGLGYTF.

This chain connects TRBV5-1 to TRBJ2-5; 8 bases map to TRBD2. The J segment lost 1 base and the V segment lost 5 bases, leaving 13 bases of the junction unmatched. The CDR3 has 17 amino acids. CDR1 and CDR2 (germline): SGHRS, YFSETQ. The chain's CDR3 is CASSGPLAGGSQETQYF. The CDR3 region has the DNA TGCGCCAGCAGTGGGCCTCTTGCGGGGGGATCCCAAGAGACCCAGTACTTC.

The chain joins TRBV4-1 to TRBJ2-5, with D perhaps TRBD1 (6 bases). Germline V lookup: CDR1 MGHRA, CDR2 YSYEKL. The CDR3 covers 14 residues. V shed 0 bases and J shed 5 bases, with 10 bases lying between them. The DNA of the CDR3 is TGCGCCAGCAGCCAAGATCAGGGGTGGGAGACCCAGTACTTC. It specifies CASSQDQGWETQYF.

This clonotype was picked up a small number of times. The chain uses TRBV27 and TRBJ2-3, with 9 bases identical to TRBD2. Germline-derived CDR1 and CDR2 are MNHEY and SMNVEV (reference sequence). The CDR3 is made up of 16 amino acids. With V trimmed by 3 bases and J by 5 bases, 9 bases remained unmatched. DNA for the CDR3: TGTGCCAGCAGTTTGGAGCGGGGGGCCGGGGGAGATACGCAGTATTTT. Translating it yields CASSLERGAGGDTQYF.

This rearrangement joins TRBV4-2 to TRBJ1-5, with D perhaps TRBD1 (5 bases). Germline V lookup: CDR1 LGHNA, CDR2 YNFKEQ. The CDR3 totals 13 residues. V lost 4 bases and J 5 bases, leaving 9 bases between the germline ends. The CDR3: CASSRGGDQPQHF. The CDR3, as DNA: TGTGCCAGCAGCCGGGGGGGGGATCAGCCCCAGCATTTT.

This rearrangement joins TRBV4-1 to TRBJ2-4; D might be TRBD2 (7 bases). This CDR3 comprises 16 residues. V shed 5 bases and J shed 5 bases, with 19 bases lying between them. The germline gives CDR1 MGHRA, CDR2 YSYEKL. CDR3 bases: TGCGCCAGCAGCTTATCATTAGGGGGAGGGGAAAACATTCAGTACTTC. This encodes CASSLSLGGGENIQYF.

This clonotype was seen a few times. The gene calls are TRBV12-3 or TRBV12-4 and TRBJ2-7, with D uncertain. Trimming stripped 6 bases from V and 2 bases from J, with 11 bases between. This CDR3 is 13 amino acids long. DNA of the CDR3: TGTGCCAGCAGCCCCGCCCGCACCTACGAGCAGTACTTC. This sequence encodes CASSPARTYEQYF.

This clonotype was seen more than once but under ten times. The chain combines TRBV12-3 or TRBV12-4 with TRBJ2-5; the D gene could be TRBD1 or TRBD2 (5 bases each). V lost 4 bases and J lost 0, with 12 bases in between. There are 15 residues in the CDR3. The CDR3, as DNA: TGTGCCAGCAGTTCTCCGGGACGGAACCAAGAGACCCAGTACTTC. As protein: CASSSPGRNQETQYF.

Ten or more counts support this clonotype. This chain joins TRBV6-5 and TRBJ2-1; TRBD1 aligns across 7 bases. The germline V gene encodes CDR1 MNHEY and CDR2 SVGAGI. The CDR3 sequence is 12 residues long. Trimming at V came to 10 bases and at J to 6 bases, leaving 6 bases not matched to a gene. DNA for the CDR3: TGTGCCACAGGGGGTAGTAGCAATGAGCAGTTCTTC. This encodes CATGGSSNEQFF.